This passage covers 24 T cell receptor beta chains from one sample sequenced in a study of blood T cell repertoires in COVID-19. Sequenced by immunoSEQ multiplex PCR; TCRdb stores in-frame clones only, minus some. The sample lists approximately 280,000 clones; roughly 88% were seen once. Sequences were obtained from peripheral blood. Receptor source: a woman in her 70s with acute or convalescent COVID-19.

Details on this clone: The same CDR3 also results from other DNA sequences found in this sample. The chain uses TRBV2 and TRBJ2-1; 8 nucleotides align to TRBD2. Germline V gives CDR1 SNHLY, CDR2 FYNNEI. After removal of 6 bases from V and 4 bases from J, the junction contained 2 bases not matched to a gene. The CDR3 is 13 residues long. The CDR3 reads CASSGGVYNEQFF. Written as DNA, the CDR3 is TGTGCCAGCAGCGGGGGGGTTTACAATGAGCAGTTCTTC.

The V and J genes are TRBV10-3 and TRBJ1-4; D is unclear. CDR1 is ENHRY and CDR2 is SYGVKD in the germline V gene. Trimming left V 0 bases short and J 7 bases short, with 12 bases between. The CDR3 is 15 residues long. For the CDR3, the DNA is TGTGCCATCAGTGAGTCAGGCGGGGTGAGTGAAAAACTGTTTTTT. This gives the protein CAISESGGVSEKLFF.

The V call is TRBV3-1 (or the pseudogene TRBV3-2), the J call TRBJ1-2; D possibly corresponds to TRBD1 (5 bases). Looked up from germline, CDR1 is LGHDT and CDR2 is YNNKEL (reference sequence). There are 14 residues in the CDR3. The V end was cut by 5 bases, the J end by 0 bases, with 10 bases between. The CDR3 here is CASSETAANYGYTF. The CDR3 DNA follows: TGTGCCAGCAGCGAGACAGCCGCTAACTATGGCTACACCTTC.

The CDR3 DNA reads as TGTGCCAGCACCGATCGCGTCACCACTGAAGCTTTCTTT. Translation: CASTDRVTTEAFF. This sequence joins TRBV12-3 or TRBV12-4 and TRBJ1-1, with D uncertain. The CDR3 has 13 amino acids. Trimming shortened V by 7 bases and J by 4 bases, and 13 bases separated the two germline ends.

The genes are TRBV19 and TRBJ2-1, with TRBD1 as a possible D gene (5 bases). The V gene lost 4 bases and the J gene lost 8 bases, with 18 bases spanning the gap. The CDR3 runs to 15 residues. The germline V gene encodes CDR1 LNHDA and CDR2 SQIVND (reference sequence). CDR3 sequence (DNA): TGTGCCAGTAGTACCCAGACAGTGGGGTCCGATGAGCAGTTCTTC. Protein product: CASSTQTVGSDEQFF.

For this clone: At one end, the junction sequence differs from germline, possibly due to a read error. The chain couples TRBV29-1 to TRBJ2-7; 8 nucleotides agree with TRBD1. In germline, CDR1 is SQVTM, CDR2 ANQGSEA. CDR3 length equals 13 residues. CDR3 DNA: TGCAGCATTGACCCGGACAGGGCTGGCGAGCAGTACTTC. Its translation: CSIDPDRAGEQYF.

The CDR3 loop reads CASSRWRTGITAGEQFF. The CDR3 bases are TGTGCCAGCAGCCGGTGGCGGACGGGGATTACTGCGGGTGAGCAGTTCTTC. The chain combines TRBV3-1 (or the pseudogene TRBV3-2) with TRBJ2-1, with D maybe TRBD2 (5 bases). The germline V gene has CDR1 LGHDT and CDR2 YNNKEL (reference sequence). The V gene lost 4 bases and the J gene lost 9 bases, with 25 bases spanning the gap. CDR3 length: 17 residues.

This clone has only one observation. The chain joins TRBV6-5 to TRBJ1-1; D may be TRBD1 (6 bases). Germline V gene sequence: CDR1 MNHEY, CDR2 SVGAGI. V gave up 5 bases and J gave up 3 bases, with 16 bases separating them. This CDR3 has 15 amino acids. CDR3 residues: CASSPQGIGDTEAFF. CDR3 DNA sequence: TGTGCCAGCAGTCCTCAGGGGATAGGAGACACTGAAGCTTTCTTT.

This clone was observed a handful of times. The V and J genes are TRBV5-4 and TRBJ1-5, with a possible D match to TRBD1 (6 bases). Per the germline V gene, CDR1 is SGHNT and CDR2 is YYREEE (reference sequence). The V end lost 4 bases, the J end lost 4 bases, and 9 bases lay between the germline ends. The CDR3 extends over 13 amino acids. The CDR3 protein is CASSQDRNQPQHF. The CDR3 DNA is TGTGCCAGCAGCCAGGACAGAAATCAGCCCCAGCATTTT. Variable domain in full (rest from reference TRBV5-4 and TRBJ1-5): ETGVTQSPTHLIKTRGQQVTLRCSSQSGHNTVSWYQQALGQGPQFIFQYYREEENGRGNFPPRFSGLQFPNYSSELNVNALELDDSALYLCASSQDRNQPQHFGDGTRLSIL.

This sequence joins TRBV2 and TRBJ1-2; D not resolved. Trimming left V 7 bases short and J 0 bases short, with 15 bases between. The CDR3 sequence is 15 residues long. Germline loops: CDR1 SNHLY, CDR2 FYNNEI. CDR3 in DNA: TGTGCCAGCACGAGGTCAGCCTTTACTAACTATGGCTACACCTTC. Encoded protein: CASTRSAFTNYGYTF.

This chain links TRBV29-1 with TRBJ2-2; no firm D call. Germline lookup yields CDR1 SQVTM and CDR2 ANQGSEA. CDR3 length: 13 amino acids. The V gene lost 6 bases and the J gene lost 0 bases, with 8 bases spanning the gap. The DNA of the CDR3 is TGCAGCGTAGACATTTCGAACACCGGGGAGCTGTTTTTT. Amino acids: CSVDISNTGELFF.

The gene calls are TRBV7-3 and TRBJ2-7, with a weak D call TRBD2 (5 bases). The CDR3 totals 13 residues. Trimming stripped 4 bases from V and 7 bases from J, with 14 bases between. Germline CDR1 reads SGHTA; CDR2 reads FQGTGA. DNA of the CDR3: TGTGCCAGCAGCTCGGACTCCCAGAGGGAGCAGTACTTC. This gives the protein CASSSDSQREQYF. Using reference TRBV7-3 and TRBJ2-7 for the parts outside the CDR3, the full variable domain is GAGVSQTPSNKVTEKGKYVELRCDPISGHTALYWYRQSLGQGPEFLIYFQGTGAADDSGLPNDRFFAVRPEGSVSTLKIQRTERGDSAVYLCASSSDSQREQYFGPGTRLTVT.

For the CDR3, the DNA is TGTGCCAGCAGCTTATCGGGGTCCAAGCGGGGGGGCCCCCCAGATACGCAGTATTTT. It codes for CASSLSGSKRGGPPDTQYF. The chain employs TRBV7-2 and TRBJ2-3; 10 nucleotides align to TRBD2. The J segment lost 4 bases and the V segment lost 2 bases, leaving 15 bases of the junction unmatched. CDR3 length: 19 amino acids. Germline CDR1 and CDR2: SGHTA and FQGNSA.

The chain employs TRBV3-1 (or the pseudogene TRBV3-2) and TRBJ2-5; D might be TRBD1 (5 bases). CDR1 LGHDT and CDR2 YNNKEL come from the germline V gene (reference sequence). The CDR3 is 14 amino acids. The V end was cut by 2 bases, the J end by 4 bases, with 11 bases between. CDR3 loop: CASSQSGRGETQYF. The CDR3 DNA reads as TGTGCCAGCAGCCAATCAGGGCGAGGAGAGACCCAGTACTTC.

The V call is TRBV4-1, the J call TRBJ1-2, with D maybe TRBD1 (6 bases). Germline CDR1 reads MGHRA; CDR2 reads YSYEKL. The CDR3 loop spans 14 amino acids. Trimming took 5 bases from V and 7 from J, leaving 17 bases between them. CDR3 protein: CASSKLRDIGGYTF. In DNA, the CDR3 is TGCGCCAGCAGCAAGTTACGGGACATAGGTGGCTACACCTTC.

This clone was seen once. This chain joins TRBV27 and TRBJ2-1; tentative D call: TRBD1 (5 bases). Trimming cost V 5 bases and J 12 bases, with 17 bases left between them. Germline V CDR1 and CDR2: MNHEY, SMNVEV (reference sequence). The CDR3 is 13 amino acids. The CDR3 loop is CASSPLGGQGQFF. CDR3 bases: TGTGCCAGCAGTCCCTTGGGCGGCCAGGGGCAGTTCTTC.

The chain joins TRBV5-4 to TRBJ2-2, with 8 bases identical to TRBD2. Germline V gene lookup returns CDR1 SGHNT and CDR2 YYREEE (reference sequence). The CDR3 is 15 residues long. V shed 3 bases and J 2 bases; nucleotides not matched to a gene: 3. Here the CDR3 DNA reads TGTGCCAGCAGCTCCGGGGGGGAAAACACCGGGGAGCTGTTTTTT. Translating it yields CASSSGGENTGELFF.

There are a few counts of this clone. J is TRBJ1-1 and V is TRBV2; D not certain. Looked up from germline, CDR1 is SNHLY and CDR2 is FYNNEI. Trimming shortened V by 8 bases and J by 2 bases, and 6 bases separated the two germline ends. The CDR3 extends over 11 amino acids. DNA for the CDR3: TGTGCCAGCGGGAGAAACACTGAAGCTTTCTTT. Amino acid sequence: CASGRNTEAFF.

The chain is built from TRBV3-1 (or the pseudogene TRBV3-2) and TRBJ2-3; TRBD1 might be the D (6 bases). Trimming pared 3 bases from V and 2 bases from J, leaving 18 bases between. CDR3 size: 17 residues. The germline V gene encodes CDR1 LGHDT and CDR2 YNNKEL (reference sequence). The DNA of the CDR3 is TGTGCCAGCAGCCACCTTACAGGGCCACTCCTCACAGATACGCAGTATTTT. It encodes CASSHLTGPLLTDTQYF.

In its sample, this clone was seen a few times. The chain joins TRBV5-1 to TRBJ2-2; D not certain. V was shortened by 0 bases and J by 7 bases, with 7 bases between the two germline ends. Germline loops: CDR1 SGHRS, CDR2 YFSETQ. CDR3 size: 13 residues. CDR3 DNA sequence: TGCGCCAGCAGCTTGGGCGGCGGCGGGGAGCTGTTTTTT. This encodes CASSLGGGGELFF.

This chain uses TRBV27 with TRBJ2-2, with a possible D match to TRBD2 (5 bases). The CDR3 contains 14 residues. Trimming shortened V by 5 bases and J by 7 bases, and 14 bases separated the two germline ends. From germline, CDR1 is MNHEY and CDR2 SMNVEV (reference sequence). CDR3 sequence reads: CASSALQAVGELFF. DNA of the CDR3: TGTGCCAGCAGTGCCCTCCAAGCGGTCGGGGAGCTGTTTTTT.

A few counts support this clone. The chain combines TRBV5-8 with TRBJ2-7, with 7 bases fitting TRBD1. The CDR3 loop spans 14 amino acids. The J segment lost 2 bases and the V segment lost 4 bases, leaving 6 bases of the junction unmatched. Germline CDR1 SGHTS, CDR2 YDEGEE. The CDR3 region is CASSKRTGPYEQYF. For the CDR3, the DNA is TGTGCCAGCAGCAAAAGGACAGGTCCCTACGAGCAGTACTTC.

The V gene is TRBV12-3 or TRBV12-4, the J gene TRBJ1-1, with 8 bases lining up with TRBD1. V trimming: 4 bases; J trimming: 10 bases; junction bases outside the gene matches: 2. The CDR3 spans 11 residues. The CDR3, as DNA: TGTGCCAGCAGTTGGGGACAGGTAGCTTTCTTT. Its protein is CASSWGQVAFF.

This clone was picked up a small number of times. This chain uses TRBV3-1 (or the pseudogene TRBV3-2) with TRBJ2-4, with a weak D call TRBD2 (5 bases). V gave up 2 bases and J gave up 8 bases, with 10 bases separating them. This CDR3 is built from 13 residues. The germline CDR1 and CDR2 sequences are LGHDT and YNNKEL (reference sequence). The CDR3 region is CASSQNGIDIQYF. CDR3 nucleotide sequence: TGTGCCAGCAGCCAAAACGGGATAGACATTCAGTACTTC.